This T cell receptor (beta chain) comes out of a study of blood T cell repertoires in COVID-19. Original methodology: Amplification of reference gene primers provided the estimated nucleated cell counts. Repertoires were generated with immunoSEQ multiplex PCR, while TCRdb's copy carries only in-frame clones and drops some. That table gives V, J and clone size, and the DNA gave D and trimming. There are tens of thousands of clones in the sample; around 78% occur only once, and around a sixth lies in the top ten. The V gene's germline CDR1 is LGHDT and CDR2 YNNKEL (reference sequence). The CDR3 is made up of 13 amino acids. Trimming shortened V by 0 bases and J by 4 bases, and 7 bases separated the two germline ends.

The sequenced sample was peripheral blood. J is TRBJ2-7 and V is TRBV3-1 (or the pseudogene TRBV3-2); the D gene is possibly TRBD2 (6 bases). This clonotype was obtained from a woman of 80 years or more with acute or convalescent COVID-19. The CDR3 reads CASSQEAGYEQYF. CDR3 coding DNA: TGTGCCAGCAGCCAAGAGGCGGGATACGAGCAGTACTTC.